The sequence of this T cell receptor beta chain was determined in a study of blood T cell repertoires in COVID-19. Study details: Spain, Italy and the United States supplied samples that represented acute and convalescent COVID-19. Sources were T cells, B-cell-depleted T cells, or PBMCs; the material itself was cDNA or gDNA.

Germline-derived CDR1 and CDR2 are SGHRS and YFSETQ. V lost 4 bases and J 0 bases, leaving 11 bases between the germline ends. The CDR3 runs 15 residues. Using immunoSEQ multiplex PCR, the repertoire was profiled, and TCRdb retains in-frame clones only, with some absent. Among about 61,000 clones, 60% to 80% were seen once, and the ten largest hold about 20%. The gene calls are TRBV5-1 and TRBJ1-3; possible D gene TRBD1, 5 bases. The specimen was peripheral blood. This TCR was recovered from a man of 80 years or more with active or convalescent COVID-19. The CDR3 DNA sequence: TGCGCCAGCAGCAACGGGACTTTCTCTGGAAACACCATATATTTT. It specifies CASSNGTFSGNTIYF.